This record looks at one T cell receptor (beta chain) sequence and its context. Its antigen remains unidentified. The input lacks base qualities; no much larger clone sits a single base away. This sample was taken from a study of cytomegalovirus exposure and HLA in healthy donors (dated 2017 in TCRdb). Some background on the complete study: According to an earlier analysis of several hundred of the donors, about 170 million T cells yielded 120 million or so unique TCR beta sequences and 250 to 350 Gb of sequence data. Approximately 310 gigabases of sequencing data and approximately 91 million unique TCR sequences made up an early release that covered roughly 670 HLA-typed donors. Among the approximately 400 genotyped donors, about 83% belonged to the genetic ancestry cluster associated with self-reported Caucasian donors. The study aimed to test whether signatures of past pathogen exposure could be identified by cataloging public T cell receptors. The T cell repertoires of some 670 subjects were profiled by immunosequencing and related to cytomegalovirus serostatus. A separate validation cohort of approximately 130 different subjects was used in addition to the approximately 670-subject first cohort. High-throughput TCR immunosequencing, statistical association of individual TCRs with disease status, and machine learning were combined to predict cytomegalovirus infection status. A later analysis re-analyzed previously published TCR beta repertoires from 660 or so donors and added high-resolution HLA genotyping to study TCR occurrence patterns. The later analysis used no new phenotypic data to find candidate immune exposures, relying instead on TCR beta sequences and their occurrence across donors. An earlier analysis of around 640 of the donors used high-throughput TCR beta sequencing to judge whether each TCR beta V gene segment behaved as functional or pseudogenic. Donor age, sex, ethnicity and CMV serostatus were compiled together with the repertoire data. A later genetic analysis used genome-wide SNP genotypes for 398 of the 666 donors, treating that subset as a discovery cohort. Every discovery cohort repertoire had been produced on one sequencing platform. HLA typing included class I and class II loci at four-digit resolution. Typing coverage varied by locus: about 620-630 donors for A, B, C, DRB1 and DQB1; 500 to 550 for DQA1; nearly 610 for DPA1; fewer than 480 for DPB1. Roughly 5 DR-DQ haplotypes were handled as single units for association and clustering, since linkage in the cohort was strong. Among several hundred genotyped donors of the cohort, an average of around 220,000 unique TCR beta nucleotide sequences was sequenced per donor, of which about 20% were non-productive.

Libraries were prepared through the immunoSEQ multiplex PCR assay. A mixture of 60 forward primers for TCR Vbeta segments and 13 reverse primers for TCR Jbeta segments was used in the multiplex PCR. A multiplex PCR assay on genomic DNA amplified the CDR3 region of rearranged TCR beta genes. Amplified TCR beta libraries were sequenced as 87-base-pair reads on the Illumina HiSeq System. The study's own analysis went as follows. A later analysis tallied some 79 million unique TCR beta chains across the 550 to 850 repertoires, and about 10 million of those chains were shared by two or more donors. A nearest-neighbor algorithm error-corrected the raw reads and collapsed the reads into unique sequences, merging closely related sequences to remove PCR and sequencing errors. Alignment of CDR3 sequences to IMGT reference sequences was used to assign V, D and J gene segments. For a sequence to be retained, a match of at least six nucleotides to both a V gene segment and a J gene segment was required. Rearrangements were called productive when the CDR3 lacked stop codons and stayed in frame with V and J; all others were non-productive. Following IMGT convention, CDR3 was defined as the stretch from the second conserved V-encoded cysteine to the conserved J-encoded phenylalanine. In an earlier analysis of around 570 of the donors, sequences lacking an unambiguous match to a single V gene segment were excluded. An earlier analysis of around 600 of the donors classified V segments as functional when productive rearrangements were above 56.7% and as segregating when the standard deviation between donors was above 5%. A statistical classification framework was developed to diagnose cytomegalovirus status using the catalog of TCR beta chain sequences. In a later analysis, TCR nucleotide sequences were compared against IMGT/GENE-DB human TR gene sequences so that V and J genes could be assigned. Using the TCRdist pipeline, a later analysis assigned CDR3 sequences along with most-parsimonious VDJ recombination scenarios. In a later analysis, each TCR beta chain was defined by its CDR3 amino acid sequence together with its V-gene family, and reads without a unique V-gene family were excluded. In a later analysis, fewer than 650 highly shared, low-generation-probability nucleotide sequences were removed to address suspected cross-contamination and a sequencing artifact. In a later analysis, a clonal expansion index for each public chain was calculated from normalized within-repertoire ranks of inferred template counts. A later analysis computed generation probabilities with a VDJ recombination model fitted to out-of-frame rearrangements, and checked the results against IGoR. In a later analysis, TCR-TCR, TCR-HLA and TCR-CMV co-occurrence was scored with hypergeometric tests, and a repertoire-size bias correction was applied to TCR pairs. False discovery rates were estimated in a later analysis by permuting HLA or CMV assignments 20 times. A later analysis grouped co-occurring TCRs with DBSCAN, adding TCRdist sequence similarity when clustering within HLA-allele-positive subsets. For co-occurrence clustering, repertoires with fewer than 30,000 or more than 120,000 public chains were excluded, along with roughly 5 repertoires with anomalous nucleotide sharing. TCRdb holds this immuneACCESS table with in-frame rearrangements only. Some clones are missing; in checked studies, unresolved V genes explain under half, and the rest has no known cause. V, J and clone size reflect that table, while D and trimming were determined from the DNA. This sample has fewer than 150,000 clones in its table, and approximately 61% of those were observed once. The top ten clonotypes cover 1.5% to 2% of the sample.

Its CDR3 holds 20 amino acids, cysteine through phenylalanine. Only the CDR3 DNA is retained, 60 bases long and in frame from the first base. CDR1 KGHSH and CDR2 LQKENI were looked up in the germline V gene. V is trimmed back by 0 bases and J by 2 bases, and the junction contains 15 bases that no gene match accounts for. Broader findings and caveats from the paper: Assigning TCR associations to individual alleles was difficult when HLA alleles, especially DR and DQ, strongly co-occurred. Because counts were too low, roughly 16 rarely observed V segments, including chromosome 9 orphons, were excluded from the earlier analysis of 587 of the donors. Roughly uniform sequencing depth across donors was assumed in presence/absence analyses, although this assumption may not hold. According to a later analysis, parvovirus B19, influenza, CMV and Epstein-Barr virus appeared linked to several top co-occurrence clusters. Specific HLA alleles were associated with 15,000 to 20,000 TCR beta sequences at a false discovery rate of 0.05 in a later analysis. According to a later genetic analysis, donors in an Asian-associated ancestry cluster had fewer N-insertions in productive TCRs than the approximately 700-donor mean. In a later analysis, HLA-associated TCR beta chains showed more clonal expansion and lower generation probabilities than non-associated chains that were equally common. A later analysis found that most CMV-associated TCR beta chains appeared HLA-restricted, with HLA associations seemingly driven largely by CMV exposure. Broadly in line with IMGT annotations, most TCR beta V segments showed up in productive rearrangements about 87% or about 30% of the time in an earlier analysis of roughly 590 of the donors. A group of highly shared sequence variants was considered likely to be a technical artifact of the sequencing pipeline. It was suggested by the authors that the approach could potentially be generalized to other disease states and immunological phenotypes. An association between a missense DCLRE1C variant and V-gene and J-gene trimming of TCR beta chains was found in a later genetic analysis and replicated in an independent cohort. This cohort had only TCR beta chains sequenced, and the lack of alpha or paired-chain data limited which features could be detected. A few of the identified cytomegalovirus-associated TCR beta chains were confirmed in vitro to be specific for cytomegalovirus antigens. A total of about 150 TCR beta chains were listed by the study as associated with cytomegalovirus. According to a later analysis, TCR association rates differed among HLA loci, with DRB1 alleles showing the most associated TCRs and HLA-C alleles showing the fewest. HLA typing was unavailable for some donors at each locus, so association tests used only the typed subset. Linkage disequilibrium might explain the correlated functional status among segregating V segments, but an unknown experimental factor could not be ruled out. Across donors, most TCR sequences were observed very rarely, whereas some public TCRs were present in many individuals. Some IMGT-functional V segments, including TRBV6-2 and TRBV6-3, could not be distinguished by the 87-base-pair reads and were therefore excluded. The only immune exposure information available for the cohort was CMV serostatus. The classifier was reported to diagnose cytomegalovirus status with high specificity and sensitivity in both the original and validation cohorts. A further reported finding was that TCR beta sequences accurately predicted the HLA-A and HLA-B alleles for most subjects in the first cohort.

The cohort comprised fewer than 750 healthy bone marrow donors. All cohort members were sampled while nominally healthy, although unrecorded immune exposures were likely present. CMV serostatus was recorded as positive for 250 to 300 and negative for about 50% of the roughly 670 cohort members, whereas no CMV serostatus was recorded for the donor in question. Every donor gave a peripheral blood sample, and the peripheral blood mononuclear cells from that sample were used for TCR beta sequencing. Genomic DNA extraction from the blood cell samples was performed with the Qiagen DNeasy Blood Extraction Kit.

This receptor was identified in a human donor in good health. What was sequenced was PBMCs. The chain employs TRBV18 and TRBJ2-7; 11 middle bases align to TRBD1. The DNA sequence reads TGTGCCAGCTCACCACCTTGGACAGGGGGCAATATTGGCTTAACCTACGAGCAGTACTTC. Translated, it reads CASSPPWTGGNIGLTYEQYF.